The rows below give T cell receptor beta chains drawn from one sample of a study of T cell responses to AZD1222 COVID-19 vaccine. Data came from immunoSEQ multiplex PCR; TCRdb stores just in-frame clones and leaves some out. Among 100,000 to 150,000 clones listed, approximately 85% were seen once. Sequences were derived from peripheral blood, sampled on day 0 of AZD1222 vaccination. The source of these receptors is an adult in good health. The CDR3 runs from the conserved cysteine through the conserved F or W. D genes are given only for firm matches. Size tells how often a clone was seen (once, few, many) or the class of an expanded clone, and some rows leave it out.

DNA	CDR3	size	V	D	J
TGTGCCAGCAGCTTGGGGGGAGACCCAGTCGACGAGCAGTACTTC	CASSLGGDPVDEQYF	.	TRBV5-6	.	TRBJ2-7
TGTGCCGGAACACAGTTACCCCTCCACTTT	CAGTQLPLHF	.	TRBV5-4	.	TRBJ1-6
TGCGCCAGCAGCTTGGCCCCCTCCGGGGACATGGTCGCTTTCTTT	CASSLAPSGDMVAFF	.	TRBV5-1	.	TRBJ1-1
TGCGCCAGCATCGGGGGTGAGCAGTACTTC	CASIGGEQYF	.	TRBV23-1	.	TRBJ2-7
TGTGCCAGCAGTGAGGGGGGGCCCTCAAGAGGGTATAGCAATCAGCCCCAGCATTTT	CASSEGGPSRGYSNQPQHF	.	TRBV2	.	TRBJ1-5
TGTGCCAGCAGTTTTTCTGCCGGCGAGCAGTACTTC	CASSFSAGEQYF	.	TRBV12-3/TRBV12-4	.	TRBJ2-7
TGTGCCAGCAGTCTTGCGGGGTCAGGGGCTCTGTTTTTT	CASSLAGSGALFF	.	TRBV12-3/TRBV12-4	.	TRBJ1-4
TGTGCCAGCATGAAACAGGGATCTAATGAAAAACTGTTTTTT	CASMKQGSNEKLFF	.	TRBV2	.	TRBJ1-4
TGTGCCAGCAGCCAAGATCTGGCAGGGGGGGCTTTCTTT	CASSQDLAGGAFF	.	TRBV3-1/TRBV3-2	TRBD1	TRBJ1-1
TGTGCCAGCAGTTTAGAGGCCAGAGGAGGCTACACCTTC	CASSLEARGGYTF	.	TRBV28	.	TRBJ1-2
TGTGCCAGCAGCTTGTCACCAAATCAGCCCCAGCATTTT	CASSLSPNQPQHF	.	TRBV7-6	.	TRBJ1-5
TGTGCCAGCAGCCCGACAGGGTTAAAGCCCCAGCATTTT	CASSPTGLKPQHF	once	TRBV3-1/TRBV3-2	TRBD1	TRBJ1-5
TGTGCCAGCAGCCCCAGCCCGTTAAACACTGAAGCTTTCTTT	CASSPSPLNTEAFF	.	TRBV3-1/TRBV3-2	.	TRBJ1-1
TGTGCCAGCGACGAGACAGGGCACGAAAAACTGTTTTTT	CASDETGHEKLFF	.	TRBV21-1	.	TRBJ1-4
TGTGCCAGCAGCTTTGCGCGGGAGGGGACTAGCGGGGGAAGGGCCGGGGAGCTGTTTTTT	CASSFAREGTSGGRAGELFF	.	TRBV12-1	.	TRBJ2-2
TGCAGCGTTGGGGACAGGTATGGCTACACCTTC	CSVGDRYGYTF	.	TRBV29-1	TRBD1	TRBJ1-2
TGTGCCACCGGGAGGGAAGGGCACACTGAAGCTTTCTTT	CATGREGHTEAFF	.	TRBV19	.	TRBJ1-1
TGTGCCAGCAGCCTGGGACCTGCCTCTGGAAACACCATATATTTT	CASSLGPASGNTIYF	.	TRBV7-9	.	TRBJ1-3
TGTGCCACCAACCGACTGGGAGGGACCACAGATACGCAGTATTTT	CATNRLGGTTDTQYF	.	TRBV19	TRBD2	TRBJ2-3
TGTGCCAGTAGTCCCGGAATCAGGGTCGAGCAGTACTTC	CASSPGIRVEQYF	.	TRBV19	.	TRBJ2-7
TGTGCCAGTAGTAACCGCCTCCCCCCGGAGACCCAGTACTTC	CASSNRLPPETQYF	.	TRBV19	.	TRBJ2-5
TGTGCCACCAAAAACCCCACAGGACAGGGGAATCAGCCCCAGCATTTT	CATKNPTGQGNQPQHF	.	TRBV28	TRBD1	TRBJ1-5
TGTGCCAGTAGTATTACGGGTCCCCACTACAATGAGCAGTTCTTC	CASSITGPHYNEQFF	.	TRBV19	.	TRBJ2-1
TGTGCCAGCAGCCCCTCGGGAGGGACAGATACGCAGTATTTT	CASSPSGGTDTQYF	.	TRBV3-1/TRBV3-2	TRBD2	TRBJ2-3
TGTGCCAGCAGCTATTTAGCGGGACAGCTTTATAGCAATCAGCCCCAGCATTTT	CASSYLAGQLYSNQPQHF	.	TRBV5-8	TRBD1	TRBJ1-5
TGTGCCAGCAGCGTAGGATATGGTTTCCACGAAAAACTGTTTTTT	CASSVGYGFHEKLFF	.	TRBV9	.	TRBJ1-4
TGTGCCAGTAACAGGGGCTCGAATAATTCACCCCTCCACTTT	CASNRGSNNSPLHF	few	TRBV19	TRBD1	TRBJ1-6
TGTGCCAGCAGCCCCACGGGACAGACGTTCTCCTACGAGCAGTACTTC	CASSPTGQTFSYEQYF	few	TRBV11-2	TRBD1	TRBJ2-7
TGCGCCAGCAGCTCACAGGGGGGTACTCCCTACGAGCAGTACTTC	CASSSQGGTPYEQYF	.	TRBV5-1	TRBD1	TRBJ2-7
TGTGCCAGCAGTTCCGAACCCCGGGGTAGTGAAGCTTTCTTT	CASSSEPRGSEAFF	.	TRBV6-5	.	TRBJ1-1
TGTGCCAGCAGCTTAGTAGTTACTAGCGGATACACAGATACGCAGTATTTT	CASSLVVTSGYTDTQYF	.	TRBV7-9	TRBD2	TRBJ2-3
TGTGCCAGCAGTTACTCAACCAGGGCCCTCTACAATGAGCAGTTCTTC	CASSYSTRALYNEQFF	.	TRBV6-5	.	TRBJ2-1
TGTGCCAGCAGTGATATGGGAGGGACAGGGGCGAGTCGATTGCAGCCCCAGCATTTT	CASSDMGGTGASRLQPQHF	.	TRBV2	TRBD1	TRBJ1-5
TGTGCCGGGCGACAGGGGGCTGGAAACACCATATATTTT	CAGRQGAGNTIYF	.	TRBV30	TRBD1	TRBJ1-3
TGTGCCAGCAGCCCAGGACAAGGAGTTCTCCAAGAGACCCAGTACTTC	CASSPGQGVLQETQYF	.	TRBV11-2	.	TRBJ2-5
TGCGCCAGCAGCCAAGTTATAACTCGTTACGAGCAGTACTTC	CASSQVITRYEQYF	.	TRBV4-1	.	TRBJ2-7
TGTGCCAGTAGTTACGTGAGGTCGAAACAAGAGACCCAGTACTTC	CASSYVRSKQETQYF	.	TRBV19	.	TRBJ2-5
TGTGCCAGCAGCCCGACTTCAAAAGAGACCCAGTACTTC	CASSPTSKETQYF	.	TRBV7-2	.	TRBJ2-5
TGTGCCAGCAGTGTTGGGAATATTGGCGCCGGGGAGCTGTTTTTT	CASSVGNIGAGELFF	.	TRBV25-1	.	TRBJ2-2
TGTGCCACCCGAAGGCAAAGATTGACGGGTGGCTACACCTTC	CATRRQRLTGGYTF	.	TRBV6-5	.	TRBJ1-2
TGTGCCAGCAGCCATACAGGGGAGAATTCACCCCTCCACTTT	CASSHTGENSPLHF	.	TRBV11-2	TRBD1	TRBJ1-6
TGTGCCAGCAGCTTAGCGGGCTACGAGCAGTACTTC	CASSLAGYEQYF	.	TRBV13	.	TRBJ2-7
TGTGCCAGCAGCATCATAGCGGGGGGGCTCGAGCAGTACTTC	CASSIIAGGLEQYF	.	TRBV7-9	TRBD2	TRBJ2-7
TGTGCCAGCAGTTGGCCTAGTGTAGGCACAGATACGCAGTATTTT	CASSWPSVGTDTQYF	.	TRBV6-2/TRBV6-3	.	TRBJ2-3
TGTGCCAGCAGTTACTCAGGAATGAACACTGAAGCTTTCTTT	CASSYSGMNTEAFF	.	TRBV6-5	.	TRBJ1-1
TGTGCCACCAGTGACGAGACAGGGGTGGGCAATGAGCAGTTCTTC	CATSDETGVGNEQFF	few	TRBV24-1	TRBD1	TRBJ2-1
TGTGCCAGCAGCCCGAACCACCTAACTGGCTACACCTTC	CASSPNHLTGYTF	.	TRBV11-2	.	TRBJ1-2
TGCGCCAGCAGCCAAGATAGGCAGGGATCCTATGGCTACACCTTC	CASSQDRQGSYGYTF	.	TRBV4-3	.	TRBJ1-2
TGCGCCAGCAGCTTGGGGCTAGCGGGTTCACAAGAGACCCAGTACTTC	CASSLGLAGSQETQYF	.	TRBV5-1	TRBD2	TRBJ2-5
TGTGCCAGCAGCTTCGGGAGGGGGGCTAACTATGGCTACACCTTC	CASSFGRGANYGYTF	.	TRBV7-9	.	TRBJ1-2
TGTGCCAGCAGCCTCCTCGGGGCCGAAGCTTTCTTT	CASSLLGAEAFF	.	TRBV3-1/TRBV3-2	.	TRBJ1-1
TGTGCCAGCAGCCAATCGCCCTCGAGGTCCGGGCCGGTCGTCTTT	CASSQSPSRSGPVVF	.	TRBV28	.	TRBJ1-6
TGTGCCAGCAGCGTTCCGGGACTCCCGTACAATGAGCAGTTCTTC	CASSVPGLPYNEQFF	once	TRBV7-6	.	TRBJ2-1